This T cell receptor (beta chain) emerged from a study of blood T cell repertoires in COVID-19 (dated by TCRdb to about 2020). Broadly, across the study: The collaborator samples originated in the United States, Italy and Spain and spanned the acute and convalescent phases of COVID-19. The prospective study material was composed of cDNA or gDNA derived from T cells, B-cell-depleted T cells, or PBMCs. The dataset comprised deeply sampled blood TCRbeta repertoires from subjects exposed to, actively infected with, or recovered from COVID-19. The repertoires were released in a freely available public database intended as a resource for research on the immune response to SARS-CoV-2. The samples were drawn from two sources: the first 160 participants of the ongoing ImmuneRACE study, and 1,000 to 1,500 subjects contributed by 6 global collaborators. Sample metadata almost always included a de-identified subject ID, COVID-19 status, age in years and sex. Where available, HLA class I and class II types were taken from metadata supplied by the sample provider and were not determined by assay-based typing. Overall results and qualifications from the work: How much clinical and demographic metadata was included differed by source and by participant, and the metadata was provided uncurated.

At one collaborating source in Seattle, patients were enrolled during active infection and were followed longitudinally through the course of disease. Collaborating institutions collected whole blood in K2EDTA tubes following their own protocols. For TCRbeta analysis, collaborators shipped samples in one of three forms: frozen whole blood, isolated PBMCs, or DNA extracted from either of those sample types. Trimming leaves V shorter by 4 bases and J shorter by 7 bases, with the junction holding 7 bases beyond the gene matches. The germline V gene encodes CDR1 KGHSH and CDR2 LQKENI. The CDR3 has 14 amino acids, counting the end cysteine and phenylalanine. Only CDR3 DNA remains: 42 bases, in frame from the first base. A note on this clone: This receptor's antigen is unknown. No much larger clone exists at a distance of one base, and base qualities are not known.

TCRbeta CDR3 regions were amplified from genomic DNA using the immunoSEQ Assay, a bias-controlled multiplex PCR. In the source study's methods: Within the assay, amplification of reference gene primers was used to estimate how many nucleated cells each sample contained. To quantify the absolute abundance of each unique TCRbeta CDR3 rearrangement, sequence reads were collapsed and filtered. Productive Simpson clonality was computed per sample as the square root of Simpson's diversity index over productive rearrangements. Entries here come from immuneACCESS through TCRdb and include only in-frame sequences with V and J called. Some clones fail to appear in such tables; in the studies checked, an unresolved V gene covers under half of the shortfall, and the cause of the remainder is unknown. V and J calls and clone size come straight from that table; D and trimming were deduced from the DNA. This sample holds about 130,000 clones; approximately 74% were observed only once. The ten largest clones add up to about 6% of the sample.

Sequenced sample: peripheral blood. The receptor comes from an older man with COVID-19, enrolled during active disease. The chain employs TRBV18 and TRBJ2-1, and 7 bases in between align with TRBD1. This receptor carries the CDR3 CASSLDRVTNEQFF. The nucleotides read TGTGCCAGCTCACTCGACAGGGTTACGAATGAGCAGTTCTTC.